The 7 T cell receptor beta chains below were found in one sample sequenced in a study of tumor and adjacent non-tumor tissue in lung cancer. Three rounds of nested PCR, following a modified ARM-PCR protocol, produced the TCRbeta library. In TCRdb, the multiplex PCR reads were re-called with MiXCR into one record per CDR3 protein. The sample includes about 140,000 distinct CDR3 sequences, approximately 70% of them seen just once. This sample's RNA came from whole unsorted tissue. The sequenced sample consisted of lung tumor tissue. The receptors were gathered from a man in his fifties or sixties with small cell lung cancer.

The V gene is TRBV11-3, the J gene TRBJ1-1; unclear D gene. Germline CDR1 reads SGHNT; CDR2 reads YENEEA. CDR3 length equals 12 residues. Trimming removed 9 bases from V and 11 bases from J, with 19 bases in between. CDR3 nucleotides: TGTGCCAGGAGTTTAGACCCCTCAAGGGCTTTCTTT. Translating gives CARSLDPSRAFF.

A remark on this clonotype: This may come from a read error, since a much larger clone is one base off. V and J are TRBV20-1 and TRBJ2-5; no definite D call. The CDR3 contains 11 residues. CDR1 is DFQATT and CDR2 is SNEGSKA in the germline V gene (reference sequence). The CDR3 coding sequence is TGCAGTGCTAGAGAACTGGAGATCCAGTACTTC. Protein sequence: CSARELEIQYF.

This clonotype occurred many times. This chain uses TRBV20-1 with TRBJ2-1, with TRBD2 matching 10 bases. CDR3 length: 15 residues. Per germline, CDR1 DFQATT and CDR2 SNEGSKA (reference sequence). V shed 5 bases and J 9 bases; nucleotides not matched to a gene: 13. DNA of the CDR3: TGCAGTGCTCCCTCCCCAGCGGGAGGGGCGGGTGAGCAGTTCTTC. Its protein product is CSAPSPAGGAGEQFF.

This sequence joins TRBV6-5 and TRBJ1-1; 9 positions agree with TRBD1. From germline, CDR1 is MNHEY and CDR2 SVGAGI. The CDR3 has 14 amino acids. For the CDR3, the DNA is TGTACCACCAGTCCGGGACAGGGGAACACTGAAGCTTTCTTT. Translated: CTTSPGQGNTEAFF.

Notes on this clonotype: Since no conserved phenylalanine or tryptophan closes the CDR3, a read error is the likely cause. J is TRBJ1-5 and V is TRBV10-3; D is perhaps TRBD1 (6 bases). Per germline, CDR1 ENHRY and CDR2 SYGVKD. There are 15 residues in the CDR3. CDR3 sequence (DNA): TGTGCCATCAGCGAGGGACATAATAGCAATCAGCCTCAGCATCTT. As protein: CAISEGHNSNQPQHL.

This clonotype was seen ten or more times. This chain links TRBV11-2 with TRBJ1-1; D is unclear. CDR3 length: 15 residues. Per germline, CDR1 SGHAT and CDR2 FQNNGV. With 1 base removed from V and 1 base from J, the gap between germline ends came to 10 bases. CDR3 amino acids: CASSLGMGGNTEAFF. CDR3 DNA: TGTGCCAGCAGCTTAGGAATGGGAGGGAACACTGAAGCTTTCTTT.

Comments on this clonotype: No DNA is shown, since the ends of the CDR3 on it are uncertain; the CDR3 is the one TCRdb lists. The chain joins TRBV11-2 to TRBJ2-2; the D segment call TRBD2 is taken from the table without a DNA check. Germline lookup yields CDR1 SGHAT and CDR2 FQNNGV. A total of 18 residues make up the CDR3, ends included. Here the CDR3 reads CASNLDPLVGGGTGELLF.